The 9 T cell receptor beta chains presented below share a single source sample, sequenced in a study of radiotherapy plus CTLA-4 blockade in lung cancer. Method: immunoSEQ multiplex PCR; TCRdb's copy keeps in-frame clones and lacks some. The sample lists roughly 92,000 clones, around 87% seen once, with about 2% in the top ten. Specimen: peripheral blood, collected from a patient treated with radiotherapy plus ipilimumab. The receptors were sampled from a human donor with non-small cell lung cancer who had a partial response to radiotherapy plus ipilimumab.

This clone was recorded once. CDR3 region: CASSDRDGYNEQFF. The CDR3 DNA reads TGTGCCAGCAGCGACAGGGATGGTTACAATGAGCAGTTCTTC. The chain carries TRBV7-6 and TRBJ2-1, with 7 bases fitting TRBD1. Germline V gives CDR1 SGHVS, CDR2 FNYEAQ. The junction had 5 bases not matched to a gene; V was cut back by 5 bases and J by 4 bases. The length of the CDR3 is 14 residues.

This sequence joins TRBV6-5 and TRBJ2-5; 8 bases are a match to TRBD1. J lost 6 bases, V lost 6 bases, and 3 bases had no gene match. There are 12 residues in the CDR3. Germline lookup yields CDR1 MNHEY and CDR2 SVGAGI. The CDR3 region is CASSRGRQTQYF. Written as DNA, the CDR3 is TGTGCCAGCAGCAGGGGGCGGCAGACCCAGTACTTC.

The gene calls are TRBV29-1 and TRBJ2-3, with D tentatively TRBD2 (5 bases). This CDR3 has 15 amino acids. V was trimmed by 6 bases and J by 1 base, leaving 17 bases between them. Germline-derived CDR1 and CDR2 are SQVTM and ANQGSEA. This CDR3 is CSVTPNGDGTDTQYF. The DNA for the CDR3 is TGCAGCGTAACGCCGAACGGGGATGGCACAGATACGCAGTATTTT.

This chain joins TRBV5-4 and TRBJ1-1; D gene uncertain. Trimming stripped 3 bases from V and 7 bases from J, with 10 bases between. CDR1 is SGHNT, CDR2 YYREEE, per germline (reference sequence). CDR3 length: 12 residues. The CDR3: CASSSSNGEAFF. The CDR3 DNA is TGTGCCAGCAGCTCCTCCAACGGTGAAGCTTTCTTT.

This clone was observed a single time. The chain is built from TRBV28 and TRBJ1-2; perhaps TRBD1 as D (6 bases). The CDR3 covers 14 residues. The V end lost 8 bases, the J end lost 4 bases, and 17 bases lay between the germline ends. The germline CDR1 and CDR2 sequences are MDHEN and SYDVKM. CDR3 in amino acids: CASGYRVLRYGYTF. The CDR3 bases are TGTGCCAGCGGATACAGGGTTCTACGCTATGGCTACACCTTC.

The V gene is TRBV6-5, the J gene TRBJ1-2; 7 nucleotides align to TRBD1. CDR1 and CDR2 (germline): MNHEY, SVGAGI. V lost 2 bases and J lost 7; bases outside the gene matches: 13. There are 16 residues in the CDR3. In DNA form, the CDR3 reads TGTGCCAGCAGTTACCTGCAGGCAGGGGGGCGCGGTGGCTACACCTTC. The encoded protein is CASSYLQAGGRGGYTF.

The chain's CDR3 is CASSYSIQGGGHF. In nucleotides, the CDR3 is TGTGCCAGCAGTTACTCGATACAGGGGGGAGGGCATTTT. This sequence joins TRBV6-5 and TRBJ1-5; 8 positions agree with TRBD1. The germline V gene has CDR1 MNHEY and CDR2 SVGAGI. The CDR3 is 13 amino acids. V shed 0 bases and J 15 bases; nucleotides not matched to a gene: 7.

The table lists this clone with a count of one. The chain uses TRBV30 and TRBJ2-5, with a tentative D call TRBD1 (6 bases). Germline CDR1 is GTSNPN and CDR2 is SVGIG (reference sequence). V lost 4 bases, J lost 4 bases, and 19 bases lay in between. CDR3 length: 15 residues. The CDR3 nucleotides are TGTGCCTGGAAAGAAAATTCAGGGGCGGGAGAGACCCAGTACTTC. Translation: CAWKENSGAGETQYF.

This clone was detected only a few times. The chain uses TRBV6-6 and TRBJ2-7; 7 bases align to TRBD2. Trimming at V came to 6 bases and at J to 4 bases, leaving 6 bases not matched to a gene. Germline V lookup: CDR1 MNHNY, CDR2 SVGAGI (reference sequence). The CDR3 is 13 amino acids. This CDR3 reads CASSRGETYEQYF. The CDR3 DNA follows: TGTGCCAGCAGCCGGGGGGAAACTTACGAGCAGTACTTC.